These 5 T cell receptor beta chains came from one sample sequenced in a study of cytomegalovirus exposure and HLA in healthy donors. Here immunoSEQ multiplex PCR was the method, and the copy in TCRdb shows in-frame clones only, minus some. There are about 160,000 clones in the sample; 75% to 90% occur only once, and around 2.1% lies in the top ten. Sequenced sample: PBMCs. These receptors all come from a woman aged 18-29 years in good health and CMV-seronegative.

The rearrangement uses TRBV19 and TRBJ1-5; D uncertain. CDR3 length equals 14 residues. From germline, CDR1 is LNHDA and CDR2 SQIVND (reference sequence). Trimming removed 2 bases at V and 3 bases at J, with 8 bases between. The CDR3 bases are TGTGCCAGTAGTATACCCCAGGACAATCAGCCCCAGCATTTT. This codes for CASSIPQDNQPQHF.

This clone was detected a few times. J is TRBJ2-5 and V is TRBV12-5; 8 bases map to TRBD1. This CDR3 is built from 14 residues. V shed 1 base, J shed 4 bases, and the junction held 2 bases outside the gene matches. The germline V gene has CDR1 LGHNT and CDR2 FRNRAP. The CDR3 region is CASGLATGVETQYF. The CDR3, as DNA: TGTGCTAGTGGTTTGGCGACAGGGGTAGAGACCCAGTACTTC. The whole variable domain, filled in from reference TRBV12-5 and TRBJ2-5, reads DARVTQTPRHKVTEMGQEVTMRCQPILGHNTVFWYRQTMMQGLELLAYFRNRAPLDDSGMPKDRFSAEMPDATLATLKIQPSEPRDSAVYFCASGLATGVETQYFGPGTRLLVL.

The V call is TRBV28, the J call TRBJ1-2, with a weak D call TRBD1 (5 bases). The CDR3 covers 15 residues. The V gene's germline CDR1 is MDHEN and CDR2 SYDVKM. Deletions cut 7 bases from V and 3 bases from J, with 18 bases between. DNA of the CDR3: TGTGCCAGCACCTCTCGGGCAGGGAGGGACTATGGCTACACCTTC. Protein product: CASTSRAGRDYGYTF.

V is TRBV6-4 and J is TRBJ1-1, with D tentatively TRBD1 (6 bases). This CDR3 contains 14 residues. V lost 6 bases to trimming and J lost 7 bases, with 18 bases between them. The germline CDR1 and CDR2 sequences are MRHNA and SNTAGT. The CDR3: CASSSGQPVDEAFF. CDR3 bases: TGTGCCAGCAGCTCTGGACAGCCGGTGGATGAAGCTTTCTTT.

The rearrangement joins TRBV12-5 to TRBJ1-1; D possibly corresponds to TRBD1 (6 bases). CDR1 and CDR2 from the germline V gene are LGHNT and FRNRAP. This CDR3 is 18 amino acids long. The V and J ends lost 5 bases and 0 bases respectively, with 22 bases between them. DNA of the CDR3: TGTGCTAGTGGTCTACAGGGAACTTCCCCTGGAATGAACACTGAAGCTTTCTTT. Its translation is CASGLQGTSPGMNTEAFF.